The T cell receptor beta chain under discussion was sequenced for a study of blood T cell repertoires in COVID-19. Germline CDR1 is MGHRA and CDR2 is YSYEKL. Unmatched junction bases numbered 8, after V lost 1 base and J lost 6 bases. CDR3 length: 16 amino acids. The protocol was immunoSEQ multiplex PCR, while the TCRdb copy is restricted to in-frame clones and leaves out a portion. The sample includes over 90,000 clones, 89% of them seen just once. Sequences were obtained from peripheral blood. This chain links TRBV4-1 with TRBJ2-1; the match to TRBD2 covers 8 bases. The TCR was taken from a woman aged 65 to 85 with acute or convalescent COVID-19. CDR3 DNA: TGCGCCAGCAGCCAAGGATTCGGGGGGGCCTTCAATGAGCAGTTCTTC. Translating it yields CASSQGFGGAFNEQFF.